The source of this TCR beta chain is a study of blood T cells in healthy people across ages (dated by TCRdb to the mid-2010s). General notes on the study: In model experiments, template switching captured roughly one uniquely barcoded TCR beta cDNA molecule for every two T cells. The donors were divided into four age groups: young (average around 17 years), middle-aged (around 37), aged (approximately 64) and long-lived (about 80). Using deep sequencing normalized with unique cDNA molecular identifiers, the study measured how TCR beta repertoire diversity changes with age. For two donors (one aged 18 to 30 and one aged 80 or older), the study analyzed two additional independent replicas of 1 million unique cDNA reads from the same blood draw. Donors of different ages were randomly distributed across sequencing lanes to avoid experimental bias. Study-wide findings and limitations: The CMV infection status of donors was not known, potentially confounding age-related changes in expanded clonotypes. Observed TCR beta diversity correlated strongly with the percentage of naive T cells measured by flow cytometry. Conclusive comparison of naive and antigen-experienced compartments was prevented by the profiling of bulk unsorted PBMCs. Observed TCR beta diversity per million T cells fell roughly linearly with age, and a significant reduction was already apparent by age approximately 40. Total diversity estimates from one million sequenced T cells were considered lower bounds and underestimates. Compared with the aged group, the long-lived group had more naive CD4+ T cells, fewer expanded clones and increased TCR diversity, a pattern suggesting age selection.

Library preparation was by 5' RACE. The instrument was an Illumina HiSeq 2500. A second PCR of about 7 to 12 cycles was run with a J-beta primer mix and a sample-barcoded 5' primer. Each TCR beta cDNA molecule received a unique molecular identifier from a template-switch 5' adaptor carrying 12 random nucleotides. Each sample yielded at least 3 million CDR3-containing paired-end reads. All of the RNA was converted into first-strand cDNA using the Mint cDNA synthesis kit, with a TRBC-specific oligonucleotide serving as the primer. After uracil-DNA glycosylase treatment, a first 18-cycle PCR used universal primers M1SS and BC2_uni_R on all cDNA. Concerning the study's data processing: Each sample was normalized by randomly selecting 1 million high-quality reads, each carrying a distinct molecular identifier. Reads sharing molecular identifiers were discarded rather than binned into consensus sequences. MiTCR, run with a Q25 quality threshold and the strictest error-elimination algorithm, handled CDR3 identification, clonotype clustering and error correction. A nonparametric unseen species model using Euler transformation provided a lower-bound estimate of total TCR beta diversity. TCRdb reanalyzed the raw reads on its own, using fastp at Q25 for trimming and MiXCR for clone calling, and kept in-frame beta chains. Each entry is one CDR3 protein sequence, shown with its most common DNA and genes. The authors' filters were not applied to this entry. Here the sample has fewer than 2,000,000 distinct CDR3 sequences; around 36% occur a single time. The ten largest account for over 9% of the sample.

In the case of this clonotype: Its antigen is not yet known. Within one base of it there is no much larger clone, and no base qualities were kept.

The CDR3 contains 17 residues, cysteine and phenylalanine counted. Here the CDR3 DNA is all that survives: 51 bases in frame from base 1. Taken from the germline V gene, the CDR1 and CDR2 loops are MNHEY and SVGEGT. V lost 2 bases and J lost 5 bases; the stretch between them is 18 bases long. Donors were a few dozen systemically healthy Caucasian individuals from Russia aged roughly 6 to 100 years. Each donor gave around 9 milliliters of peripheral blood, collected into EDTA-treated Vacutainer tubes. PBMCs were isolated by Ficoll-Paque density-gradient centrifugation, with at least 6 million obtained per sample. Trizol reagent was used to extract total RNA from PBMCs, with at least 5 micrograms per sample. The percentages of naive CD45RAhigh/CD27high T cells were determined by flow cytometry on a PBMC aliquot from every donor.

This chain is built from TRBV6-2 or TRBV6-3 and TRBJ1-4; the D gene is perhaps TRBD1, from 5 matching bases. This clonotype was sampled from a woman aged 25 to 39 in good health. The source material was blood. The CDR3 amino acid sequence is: CASSYPNIDRRNEKLFF. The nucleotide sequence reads TGTGCCAGCAGTTACCCGAATATAGACAGACGAAATGAAAAACTGTTTTTT.